This T cell receptor (beta chain) was sequenced during a study of blood T cell repertoires in COVID-19. Turning to the study itself: Donors in the United States, Italy and Spain gave samples during acute or convalescent COVID-19. T cells, B-cell-depleted T cells, or PBMCs supplied cDNA or gDNA.

Only a few counts were recorded for this clone. The length of the CDR3 is 13 residues. Germline CDR1 and CDR2: SQVTM and ANQGSEA. V shed 4 bases and J shed 1 base, with 11 bases lying between them. Assay: immunoSEQ multiplex PCR; the TCRdb copy retains only in-frame clones and omits some. The sample lists about 170,000 clones; 84% were seen once. The sample taken for sequencing was peripheral blood. The clonotype originates from a man between 40 and 49 years old who had recovered from COVID-19. The chain combines TRBV29-1 with TRBJ2-7; possible D gene TRBD1, 5 bases. The CDR3 reads CSVAVDTSYEQYF. Here the CDR3 DNA reads TGCAGCGTTGCTGTGGACACATCCTACGAGCAGTACTTC.